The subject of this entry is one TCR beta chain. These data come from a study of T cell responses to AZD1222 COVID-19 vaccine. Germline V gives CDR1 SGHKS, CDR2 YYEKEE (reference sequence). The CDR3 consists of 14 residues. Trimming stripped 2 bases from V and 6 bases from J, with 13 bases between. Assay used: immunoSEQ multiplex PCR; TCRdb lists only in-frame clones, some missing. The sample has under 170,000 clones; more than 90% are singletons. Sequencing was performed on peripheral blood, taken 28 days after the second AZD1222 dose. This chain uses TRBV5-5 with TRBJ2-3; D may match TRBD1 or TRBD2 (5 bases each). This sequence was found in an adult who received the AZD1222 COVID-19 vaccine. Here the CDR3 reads CASSFLSEGDTQYF. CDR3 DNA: TGTGCCAGCAGCTTTCTTAGCGAGGGGGATACGCAGTATTTT.